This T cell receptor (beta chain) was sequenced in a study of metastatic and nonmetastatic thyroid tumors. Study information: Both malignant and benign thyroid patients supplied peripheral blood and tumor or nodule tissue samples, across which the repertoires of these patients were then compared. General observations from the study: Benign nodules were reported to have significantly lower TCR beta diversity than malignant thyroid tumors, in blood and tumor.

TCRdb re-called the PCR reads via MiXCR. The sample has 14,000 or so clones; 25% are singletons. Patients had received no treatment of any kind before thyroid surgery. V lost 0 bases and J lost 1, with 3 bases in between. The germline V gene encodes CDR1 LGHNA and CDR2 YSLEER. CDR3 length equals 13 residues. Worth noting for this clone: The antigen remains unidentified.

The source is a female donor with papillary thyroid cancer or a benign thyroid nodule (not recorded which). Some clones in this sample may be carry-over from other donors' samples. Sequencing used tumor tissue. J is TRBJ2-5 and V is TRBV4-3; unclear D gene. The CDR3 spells CASSQESQETQYF. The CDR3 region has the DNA TGCGCCAGCAGCCAAGAATCCCAAGAGACCCAGTACTTC.